Listed below are T cell receptor beta chains from one sample, sequenced in a study of CD8 T cells in ankylosing spondylitis. TCRdb called the 5' RACE reads again in MiXCR, with one record for every CDR3 protein. The sample lists under 250,000 distinct CDR3 sequences, 20% to 30% occurring once. Sequencing input: blood, either unsorted or a sorted T cell fraction (not recorded which). The receptors derive from a male donor with ankylosing spondylitis or in good health (not recorded which). Both conserved end residues are part of each CDR3. A D gene is named only where the DNA matches it firmly. Expanded clones get a size class; other rows say once, few or many, or leave the size out.

clone_size j_call v_call d_call cdr3_nt cdr3_aa
. TRBJ2-1 TRBV5-1 . TGCGCCAGCAGCTTGCCTATCGGCCAAGCGGGCAATGAGCAGTTCTTC CASSLPIGQAGNEQFF
many TRBJ1-1 TRBV5-1 TRBD1 TGCGCCAGCAGCTTGGCGGACAGGGGTGGAGGTGAAGCTTTCTTT CASSLADRGGGEAFF
many TRBJ1-4 TRBV5-1 . TGCGCCAGCAGCTTGTGGACGTCCTCAACTAATGAAAAACTGTTTTTT CASSLWTSSTNEKLFF
many TRBJ2-3 TRBV3-1 . TGTGCCAGCAGCCAATATGGTGAGGATACGCAGTATTTT CASSQYGEDTQYF
few TRBJ2-7 TRBV6-1 . TGTGCCAGCAGCCGAAAAAGGGAATACGAGCAGTACTTC CASSRKREYEQYF
many TRBJ1-4 TRBV11-2 . TGTGCCAGCAGCCTACGATCCCTAACCAGTGAAAAACTGTTTTTT CASSLRSLTSEKLFF
. TRBJ2-2 TRBV6-1 . TGTGCCAGCGGCGGGCGGGAGAACACCGGGGAGCTGTTTTTT CASGGRENTGELFF
many TRBJ2-1 TRBV29-1 . TGCGGCGCTGCTTCGGCAACTGAGCAGTTCTTC CGAASATEQFF
many TRBJ2-1 TRBV5-1 TRBD2 TGCGCCAGCAGCTTTCGGGGGGCTAGCGGGAGGAACAATGAGCAGTTCTTC CASSFRGASGRNNEQFF
. TRBJ2-5 TRBV5-1 TRBD2 TGCGCCAGCACCAGGACTAGTAGAGAGACCCAGTACTTC CASTRTSRETQYF
many TRBJ2-1 TRBV20-1 . TGCAGTGCTAAGTTGGGTACAGGGCCCGGGTATGAGCAGTTCTTC CSAKLGTGPGYEQFF
. TRBJ2-7 TRBV20-1 TRBD1 TGCAGTGCTAGAGTACAGGGGGCAGGTTACGAGCAGTACTTC CSARVQGAGYEQYF
many TRBJ1-2 TRBV5-6 . TGTGCCAGCAGCTTTATGTCAGGGGATGGCTACACCTTC CASSFMSGDGYTF
. TRBJ2-7 TRBV15 . TGTGCCACCAGCAGCCGCAGGGGACCCTACGAGCAGTACTTC CATSSRRGPYEQYF
many TRBJ1-5 TRBV29-1 TRBD1 TGCAGCGTTGGGGACAGTCTAAATCAGCCCCAGCATTTT CSVGDSLNQPQHF
many TRBJ2-7 TRBV9 . TGTGCCAGCAGCGTAGATTCCGGTTACGAGCAGTACTTC CASSVDSGYEQYF
. TRBJ2-5 TRBV10-3 . TGTGCCATCAGTGAGTCGAGGGGGGAAGAGACCCAGTACTTC CAISESRGEETQYF
few TRBJ2-5 TRBV3-1 . TGTGCCAGCAGCCAAGATAGGGCGATTCGGGAGACCCAGTACTTC CASSQDRAIRETQYF
many TRBJ2-1 TRBV20-1 TRBD2 TGCAGTGCTAGATTCGGCGGGAGGGCCCCTAATGAGCAGTTCTTC CSARFGGRAPNEQFF
once TRBJ2-3 TRBV6-5 . TGTGCCAGCAGTTACGGACAGACTCAGCCTACGCAGTATTTT CASSYGQTQPTQYF